Below, 14 T cell receptor beta chains from the same sample are listed, as sequenced in a study of blood T cells in healthy people across ages. The second PCR ran about 6 to 11 cycles with a sample-barcoded 5' primer and J-beta primers. One entry per CDR3 protein results from TCRdb running MiXCR on the 5' RACE reads. Of approximately 600,000 distinct CDR3 sequences detected, 58% appear once; the ten largest clones hold roughly 34%. The sequenced sample consisted of blood. The receptors were gathered from a man aged 55 to 70 in good health.

In its sample, this clonotype was seen a few times. The chain couples TRBV5-1 to TRBJ2-1; D perhaps matches TRBD2 (6 bases). CDR3 length: 14 residues. Germline assignment: CDR1 SGHRS and CDR2 YFSETQ. With 4 bases removed from V and 7 bases from J, the gap between germline ends came to 15 bases. The CDR3 bases are TGCGCCAGCAGCCCGACGGGCGGGACTAATGAGCAGTTCTTC. Amino acid sequence: CASSPTGGTNEQFF.

This rearrangement joins TRBV4-1 to TRBJ1-2; D remains unclear. Germline lookup yields CDR1 MGHRA and CDR2 YSYEKL. There are 14 residues in the CDR3. The V end lost 4 bases, the J end lost 0 bases, and 9 bases lay between the germline ends. The DNA of the CDR3 is TGCGCCAGCAGCCGCAGGACGACTAACTATGGCTACACCTTC. Residues: CASSRRTTNYGYTF.

The chain has TRBV5-1 and TRBJ2-5; a possible D gene is TRBD1 (6 bases). The tail of the sequence fits TRBJ2-7 better, so the J call may be wrong. Germline V gene sequence: CDR1 SGHRS, CDR2 YFSETQ. CDR3 length: 15 residues. This CDR3 reads CASSQSYRVSYEQYF. CDR3 DNA sequence: TGCGCCAGCAGCCAAAGTTACAGGGTCTCCTACGAGCAGTACTTC.

This chain uses TRBV20-1 with TRBJ2-5; 12 bases line up with TRBD2. Trimming at V came to 3 bases and at J to 10 bases, leaving 12 bases not matched to a gene. Germline V gives CDR1 DFQATT, CDR2 SNEGSKA (reference sequence). The CDR3 totals 15 residues. This chain's CDR3 is CSASSTSGGRHDQYF. DNA of the CDR3: TGCAGTGCTAGCTCGACTAGCGGGGGCCGACATGACCAGTACTTC.

The chain recombines TRBV5-1 with TRBJ2-3; D may be TRBD1 (6 bases). The CDR3 extends over 16 amino acids. Germline-derived CDR1 and CDR2 are SGHRS and YFSETQ. Deletions cut 2 bases from V and 1 base from J, with 14 bases between. CDR3 sequence (DNA): TGCGCCAGCAGCTTTGGTTCTGACAGGCGCACAGATACGCAGTATTTT. Residues: CASSFGSDRRTDTQYF.

There are a few counts of this clonotype. V and J are TRBV2 and TRBJ2-4; 13 bases match TRBD2. Germline CDR1 is SNHLY and CDR2 is FYNNEI. The CDR3 spans 16 residues. V shed 2 bases, J shed 7 bases, and the junction held 5 bases outside the gene matches. The CDR3 nucleotides read TGTGCCAGCAGTGAAACTAGCGGGGGGGCTAATAACATTCAGTACTTC. Protein product: CASSETSGGANNIQYF.

CDR3 sequence: CASSEDLAYEQYF. Here the CDR3 DNA reads TGTGCCAGCAGTGAAGACCTTGCTTACGAGCAGTACTTC. The chain carries TRBV25-1 and TRBJ2-7, with D hard to call. V was shortened by 2 bases and J by 4 bases, with 9 bases between the two germline ends. Germline CDR1 reads MGHDK; CDR2 reads SYGVNS. The CDR3 spans 13 residues.

V gene TRBV6-2 or TRBV6-3 combines with J gene TRBJ1-5, with TRBD1 matching over 9 bases. The J segment lost 2 bases and the V segment lost 2 bases, leaving 7 bases of the junction unmatched. Germline lookup yields CDR1 MNHEY and CDR2 SVGEGT. The CDR3 consists of 17 residues. Written as DNA, the CDR3 is TGTGCCAGCAGTTACCCTTACAGGGGGCAGGGCAATCAGCCCCAGCATTTT. It yields the protein CASSYPYRGQGNQPQHF.

This clonotype came up a few times. The chain uses TRBV4-1 and TRBJ2-7; the match to TRBD1 covers 8 bases. TRBJ2-5 matches the DNA end more closely, so the J call is doubtful. Looked up from germline, CDR1 is MGHRA and CDR2 is YSYEKL. CDR3 length: 16 amino acids. CDR3 coding DNA: TGCGCCAGCAGCCAAGACAGGACAGGGCTTTGGGAGACCCAGTACTTC. Residues: CASSQDRTGLWETQYF.

The rearrangement uses TRBV18 and TRBJ2-1, with D possibly TRBD2 on 5 matching bases. V gave up 6 bases and J gave up 4 bases, with 7 bases separating them. The V gene's germline CDR1 is KGHSH and CDR2 LQKENI. CDR3 length: 12 residues. The DNA for the CDR3 is TGTGCCAGCTCGTCGGGATACAATGAGCAGTTCTTC. Its protein product is CASSSGYNEQFF.

This clonotype turned up a few times. The chain joins TRBV29-1 to TRBJ2-5, with 7 bases aligning to TRBD1. Per germline, CDR1 SQVTM and CDR2 ANQGSEA. This CDR3 spans 13 amino acids. The V segment lost 6 bases and the J segment 4 bases; nucleotides outside the gene matches: 8. The DNA for the CDR3 is TGCAGCGTCATACAGGGGTCGAGAGAGACCCAGTACTTC. This codes for CSVIQGSRETQYF.

There are a few counts of this clonotype. This rearrangement joins TRBV28 to TRBJ2-5, with 7 bases lining up with TRBD2. Per germline, CDR1 MDHEN and CDR2 SYDVKM. V lost 7 bases and J lost 1; bases outside the gene matches: 3. The CDR3 has 13 amino acids. The CDR3 sequence is CASNPGGQETQYF. The CDR3 DNA reads as TGTGCCAGCAATCCGGGGGGCCAAGAGACCCAGTACTTC.

The J gene is TRBJ1-5, the V gene TRBV2, with TRBD1 as a possible D gene (6 bases). Germline-derived CDR1 and CDR2 are SNHLY and FYNNEI. This CDR3 has 15 amino acids. Between the trimmed V and J ends, which lost 4 bases and 3 bases, there was a span of 13 bases. In DNA form, the CDR3 reads TGTGCCAGCAGTGTTGCAGGGGCCCTCAATCAGCCCCAGCATTTT. This codes for CASSVAGALNQPQHF.

For this clonotype: A much larger clone lies a single base off, so this may be a read error. The CDR3 sequence is CASEGVQETQYF. CDR3 in DNA: TGTGCCAGCGAGGGGGTCCAAGAGACCCAGTACTTC. This sequence joins TRBV28 and TRBJ2-5; perhaps TRBD1 as D (6 bases). There are 12 residues in the CDR3. In germline, CDR1 is MDHEN, CDR2 SYDVKM. The V gene lost 8 bases and the J gene lost 1 base, with 8 bases spanning the gap.